The rows below give T cell receptor beta chains drawn from one sample of a study of blood T cell repertoires in COVID-19. Generated by immunoSEQ multiplex PCR, the TCRdb table keeps only in-frame clones and is missing some. The sample yields fewer than 350,000 clones, around nine tenths seen once. What was sequenced was PBMCs or T cells enriched from blood (not recorded which). Every receptor here comes from a woman in her thirties or forties who had recovered from COVID-19. Each CDR3 is given with its conserved first and last residue. Each record gives: D gene, clone size, J gene, V gene, CDR3 DNA, CDR3 protein. A D gene is named only where the DNA matches it firmly. Clone size is not always given. Where it is, it says once, few, many or a class for expanded clones.

d_call: TRBD1; clone_size: .; j_call: TRBJ1-2; v_call: TRBV2; cdr3_nt: TGTGCCAGCAGTGAAGTCGGACAGGGAGGCGGCTACACCTTC; cdr3_aa: CASSEVGQGGGYTF
d_call: TRBD1; clone_size: .; j_call: TRBJ1-4; v_call: TRBV4-2; cdr3_nt: TGTGCCAGCAGCCAAGAATCAGGGGGCTTAAATGAAAAACTGTTTTTT; cdr3_aa: CASSQESGGLNEKLFF
d_call: TRBD2; clone_size: .; j_call: TRBJ2-1; v_call: TRBV6-2/TRBV6-3; cdr3_nt: TGTGCCAGCAGCCAGCGGGAGAGTTCCTACAATGAGCAGTTCTTC; cdr3_aa: CASSQRESSYNEQFF
d_call: .; clone_size: .; j_call: TRBJ2-7; v_call: TRBV5-1; cdr3_nt: TGCGCCAGCAGCTTGGCCACAGCGGACTACGAGCAGTACTTC; cdr3_aa: CASSLATADYEQYF
d_call: .; clone_size: .; j_call: TRBJ2-7; v_call: TRBV6-6; cdr3_nt: TGTGCCAGCAGTAACAATTACGAGCAGTACTTC; cdr3_aa: CASSNNYEQYF
d_call: TRBD2; clone_size: .; j_call: TRBJ2-1; v_call: TRBV5-1; cdr3_nt: TGCGCCAGCAGCTCGGGAGGGAGTGAGAATTACAATGAGCAGTTCTTC; cdr3_aa: CASSSGGSENYNEQFF
d_call: .; clone_size: .; j_call: TRBJ1-4; v_call: TRBV5-1; cdr3_nt: TGCGCCAGCAGCTCCCGTGACTTTAATGAAAAACTGTTTTTT; cdr3_aa: CASSSRDFNEKLFF
d_call: TRBD2; clone_size: .; j_call: TRBJ2-4; v_call: TRBV3-1/TRBV3-2; cdr3_nt: TGTGCCAGCAGCCAAGAGGGGGGGTCGGCCAAAAACATTCAGTACTTC; cdr3_aa: CASSQEGGSAKNIQYF
d_call: TRBD1; clone_size: .; j_call: TRBJ1-1; v_call: TRBV30; cdr3_nt: TGTGCCTACGACAGGGGGCAAGCTGAAGCTTTCTTT; cdr3_aa: CAYDRGQAEAFF
d_call: .; clone_size: .; j_call: TRBJ1-1; v_call: TRBV5-6; cdr3_nt: TGTGCCAGCAGCTTCTCGGGACTCGACACTGAAGCTTTCTTT; cdr3_aa: CASSFSGLDTEAFF
d_call: TRBD1; clone_size: .; j_call: TRBJ2-1; v_call: TRBV6-6; cdr3_nt: TGTGCCAGCAGTCTCACTCGACAGGGATCCAATGAGCAGTTCTTC; cdr3_aa: CASSLTRQGSNEQFF
d_call: TRBD1; clone_size: few; j_call: TRBJ1-2; v_call: TRBV5-1; cdr3_nt: TGCGCCAGCGGCCGGGACAGGGCGACCGGCTACACCTTC; cdr3_aa: CASGRDRATGYTF
d_call: .; clone_size: .; j_call: TRBJ1-1; v_call: TRBV7-9; cdr3_nt: TGTGCCAGCAGCCTCATTTCGGACACTGAAGCTTTCTTT; cdr3_aa: CASSLISDTEAFF
d_call: .; clone_size: .; j_call: TRBJ1-2; v_call: TRBV5-4; cdr3_nt: TGTGCCAGCAGCTCCCACATGATTAACTATGGCTACACCTTC; cdr3_aa: CASSSHMINYGYTF
d_call: .; clone_size: .; j_call: TRBJ1-1; v_call: TRBV3-1/TRBV3-2; cdr3_nt: TGTGCCAGCAGCCAAGGGGCAACAGGGATTTGGACTGAAGCTTTCTTT; cdr3_aa: CASSQGATGIWTEAFF
d_call: .; clone_size: .; j_call: TRBJ2-7; v_call: TRBV12-3/TRBV12-4; cdr3_nt: TGTGCCAGCAGTCGGACAGTCTACGAGCAGTACTTC; cdr3_aa: CASSRTVYEQYF
d_call: TRBD2; clone_size: .; j_call: TRBJ2-3; v_call: TRBV5-1; cdr3_nt: TGCGCCAGCAGCGACCTCACTAGCGGGGGGGCTGTAGATACGCAGTATTTT; cdr3_aa: CASSDLTSGGAVDTQYF
d_call: TRBD1; clone_size: .; j_call: TRBJ2-1; v_call: TRBV24-1; cdr3_nt: TGTGCCACCAGTGATTCGGGACAGGGGAACTTCCATGAGCAGTTCTTC; cdr3_aa: CATSDSGQGNFHEQFF
d_call: .; clone_size: .; j_call: TRBJ1-1; v_call: TRBV3-1/TRBV3-2; cdr3_nt: TGTGCCAGCAAGTTTGGCCCCAACACTGAAGCTTTCTTT; cdr3_aa: CASKFGPNTEAFF
d_call: TRBD1; clone_size: .; j_call: TRBJ2-1; v_call: TRBV28; cdr3_nt: TGTGCCAGCAGTTTCGCGACCAGGACAGGGGGTGGTGAGCAGTTCTTC; cdr3_aa: CASSFATRTGGGEQFF
d_call: .; clone_size: .; j_call: TRBJ2-1; v_call: TRBV7-9; cdr3_nt: TGTGCCAGCAGCTTATCGGGGTCAAGCTCCTACAATGAGCAGTTCTTC; cdr3_aa: CASSLSGSSSYNEQFF
d_call: .; clone_size: .; j_call: TRBJ1-1; v_call: TRBV5-5; cdr3_nt: TGTGCCAGCAGCCGATCACTTTTTGAAGGGGGGAACACTGAAGCTTTCTTT; cdr3_aa: CASSRSLFEGGNTEAFF
d_call: .; clone_size: .; j_call: TRBJ1-1; v_call: TRBV7-2; cdr3_nt: TGTGCCAGCAGCTTAGAGCGGAACACTGAAGCTTTCTTT; cdr3_aa: CASSLERNTEAFF
d_call: TRBD1; clone_size: .; j_call: TRBJ1-2; v_call: TRBV6-5; cdr3_nt: TGTGCCAGCAGGACAGGGGGCCTCTATGGCTACACCTTC; cdr3_aa: CASRTGGLYGYTF
d_call: TRBD2; clone_size: .; j_call: TRBJ2-1; v_call: TRBV5-6; cdr3_nt: TGTGCCAGCAGCGGAGCGGGGGAGATCGGTTACAATGAGCAGTTCTTC; cdr3_aa: CASSGAGEIGYNEQFF
d_call: .; clone_size: .; j_call: TRBJ2-5; v_call: TRBV29-1; cdr3_nt: TGCAGCGTTGAACAAAAGGGGGGGTCCCGACGCGGGACCCAGTACTTC; cdr3_aa: CSVEQKGGSRRGTQYF
d_call: TRBD1; clone_size: .; j_call: TRBJ2-7; v_call: TRBV2; cdr3_nt: TGTGCCAGCAGTGAAGGAACTTGGGGACAGGGGGACACCTACGAGCAGTACTTC; cdr3_aa: CASSEGTWGQGDTYEQYF
d_call: TRBD1; clone_size: .; j_call: TRBJ1-4; v_call: TRBV5-1; cdr3_nt: TGCGCCAGCAGCTTGGCCGGGACAGTGGATGAAAAACTGTTTTTT; cdr3_aa: CASSLAGTVDEKLFF
d_call: .; clone_size: .; j_call: TRBJ1-3; v_call: TRBV2; cdr3_nt: TGTGCCAGCAGTGAAGCCTCGGGAGCTGGAAACACCATATATTTT; cdr3_aa: CASSEASGAGNTIYF
d_call: TRBD1; clone_size: .; j_call: TRBJ1-1; v_call: TRBV3-1/TRBV3-2; cdr3_nt: TGTGCCAGCAGCCAAAGTGGGACAGACCACACTGAAGCTTTCTTT; cdr3_aa: CASSQSGTDHTEAFF
d_call: TRBD1; clone_size: .; j_call: TRBJ1-5; v_call: TRBV5-1; cdr3_nt: TGCGCCAGCAGCCCGGGACAGGGGGATCAGCCCCAGCATTTT; cdr3_aa: CASSPGQGDQPQHF
d_call: TRBD1; clone_size: .; j_call: TRBJ1-2; v_call: TRBV15; cdr3_nt: TGTGCCACCAGCAGTACGGGACAGCTAAGTTACTATGGCTACACCTTC; cdr3_aa: CATSSTGQLSYYGYTF
d_call: .; clone_size: .; j_call: TRBJ1-6; v_call: TRBV19; cdr3_nt: TGTGCCTGTGGATCGGGCAGGGTATATTCACCCCTCCACTTT; cdr3_aa: CACGSGRVYSPLHF
d_call: .; clone_size: .; j_call: TRBJ1-3; v_call: TRBV25-1; cdr3_nt: TGTGCCAGCAGTGACGGGATTTCTGGAAACACCATATATTTT; cdr3_aa: CASSDGISGNTIYF
d_call: .; clone_size: .; j_call: TRBJ1-1; v_call: TRBV5-4; cdr3_nt: TGTGCCAGCACCGACAGTGGAGGGTATGGGGGAAAGACTGAAGCTTTCTTT; cdr3_aa: CASTDSGGYGGKTEAFF
d_call: .; clone_size: .; j_call: TRBJ2-7; v_call: TRBV6-5; cdr3_nt: TGTGCCAGCAGCGCGACAGGCCCCATCTACGAGCAGTACTTC; cdr3_aa: CASSATGPIYEQYF
d_call: .; clone_size: .; j_call: TRBJ1-1; v_call: TRBV7-3; cdr3_nt: TGTGCCAGCAGCTTAAGTCGGGATGGCACTGAAGCTTTCTTT; cdr3_aa: CASSLSRDGTEAFF
d_call: TRBD1; clone_size: .; j_call: TRBJ1-1; v_call: TRBV7-2; cdr3_nt: TGTGCCAGCAGCTTACAGGGGGCGAGCACTGAAGCTTTCTTT; cdr3_aa: CASSLQGASTEAFF
d_call: .; clone_size: .; j_call: TRBJ1-1; v_call: TRBV21-1; cdr3_nt: TGTGCCAGCATCATAGACAGGGACGAAGCTTTCTTT; cdr3_aa: CASIIDRDEAFF
d_call: TRBD1; clone_size: .; j_call: TRBJ1-1; v_call: TRBV27; cdr3_nt: TGTGCCAGCAGATTACAGACAGGGCGGACTGAAGCTTTCTTT; cdr3_aa: CASRLQTGRTEAFF
d_call: TRBD1; clone_size: .; j_call: TRBJ1-4; v_call: TRBV3-1/TRBV3-2; cdr3_nt: TGTGCCAGCAGCCAAGACAGGGGGAAGGTAAAACTGTTTTTT; cdr3_aa: CASSQDRGKVKLFF
d_call: .; clone_size: .; j_call: TRBJ2-3; v_call: TRBV27; cdr3_nt: TGTGCCAGCAGTTTGGGGCCGGGAGATACGCAGTATTTT; cdr3_aa: CASSLGPGDTQYF
d_call: .; clone_size: .; j_call: TRBJ1-3; v_call: TRBV7-9; cdr3_nt: TGTGCCAGCAGCCCGCCGGGACACAACTCTGGAAACACCATATATTTT; cdr3_aa: CASSPPGHNSGNTIYF
d_call: .; clone_size: .; j_call: TRBJ2-1; v_call: TRBV7-9; cdr3_nt: TGTGCCAGCAGCGCAGACAGGGAGGCCTCCTACAATGAGCAGTTCTTC; cdr3_aa: CASSADREASYNEQFF
d_call: TRBD2; clone_size: .; j_call: TRBJ2-5; v_call: TRBV5-5; cdr3_nt: TGTGCCAGCAGCTTGGGGCTAGCGGGGGCAGAGACCCAGTACTTC; cdr3_aa: CASSLGLAGAETQYF
d_call: .; clone_size: once; j_call: TRBJ1-2; v_call: TRBV7-2; cdr3_nt: TGTGCCAGCAGCAGCCGTTGGGGGCAAGGCTATGGCTACACCTTC; cdr3_aa: CASSSRWGQGYGYTF
d_call: .; clone_size: .; j_call: TRBJ1-3; v_call: TRBV4-2; cdr3_nt: TGTGCCAGCAGCCAAGAGGGAGGGGGCTCTGGAAACACCATATATTTT; cdr3_aa: CASSQEGGGSGNTIYF
d_call: TRBD1; clone_size: .; j_call: TRBJ1-1; v_call: TRBV2; cdr3_nt: TGTGCCAGCATCCCAGACAGGGGGAGAGAAACTGAAGCTTTCTTT; cdr3_aa: CASIPDRGRETEAFF
d_call: TRBD2; clone_size: .; j_call: TRBJ2-4; v_call: TRBV25-1; cdr3_nt: TGTGCCAGCAGTGCAACCGGGACTAGCGGGAGAAAGTACTTC; cdr3_aa: CASSATGTSGRKYF
d_call: .; clone_size: .; j_call: TRBJ1-1; v_call: TRBV6-1; cdr3_nt: TGTGCCAGCAGTGAGAGATACAGGGAAACCACTGAAGCTTTCTTT; cdr3_aa: CASSERYRETTEAFF
d_call: TRBD1; clone_size: .; j_call: TRBJ2-5; v_call: TRBV7-8; cdr3_nt: TGTGCCAGCAGCCAATGGACAGGGAAGGTTGAGACCCAGTACTTC; cdr3_aa: CASSQWTGKVETQYF
d_call: .; clone_size: .; j_call: TRBJ1-1; v_call: TRBV16; cdr3_nt: TGTGCCAGCAGCCCGACATGGCAAGACACTGAAGCTTTCTTT; cdr3_aa: CASSPTWQDTEAFF
d_call: .; clone_size: .; j_call: TRBJ1-1; v_call: TRBV7-2; cdr3_nt: TGTGCCAGCAGCCCTAGCGCGGGCTGGGGGGGCACTGAAGCTTTCTTT; cdr3_aa: CASSPSAGWGGTEAFF
d_call: .; clone_size: .; j_call: TRBJ1-5; v_call: TRBV4-1; cdr3_nt: TGCGCCAGCAGCCAGATAGTGGTGCAGGGATATAGCAATCAGCCCCAGCATTTT; cdr3_aa: CASSQIVVQGYSNQPQHF
d_call: .; clone_size: .; j_call: TRBJ1-1; v_call: TRBV3-1/TRBV3-2; cdr3_nt: TGTGCCAGCAGCCCGACACGACAGGCCCCTGAAGCTTTCTTT; cdr3_aa: CASSPTRQAPEAFF
d_call: .; clone_size: .; j_call: TRBJ1-1; v_call: TRBV7-2; cdr3_nt: TGTGCCAGCAGCTCTTACTCTAGTAATTCGAACACTGAAGCTTTCTTT; cdr3_aa: CASSSYSSNSNTEAFF
d_call: TRBD1; clone_size: .; j_call: TRBJ1-1; v_call: TRBV18; cdr3_nt: TGTGCCAGCTCACTTGGGACAGCCAAAATGAACACTGAAGCTTTCTTT; cdr3_aa: CASSLGTAKMNTEAFF
d_call: .; clone_size: .; j_call: TRBJ2-3; v_call: TRBV5-4; cdr3_nt: TGTGCCAGCAGCTTGGTAGCGTCTAGCACAGATACGCAGTATTTT; cdr3_aa: CASSLVASSTDTQYF
d_call: TRBD1; clone_size: .; j_call: TRBJ1-5; v_call: TRBV19; cdr3_nt: TGTGCCAGTAGCCCCGACAGGGGGTCCAATCAGCCCCAGCATTTT; cdr3_aa: CASSPDRGSNQPQHF
d_call: TRBD1; clone_size: .; j_call: TRBJ2-5; v_call: TRBV5-1; cdr3_nt: TGCGCCAGCAGCTTCTGGACAGGGGGTCAAGAGACCCAGTACTTC; cdr3_aa: CASSFWTGGQETQYF